The clone carrying this T cell receptor (beta chain) was seen more than once but under ten times. Its target is not known. This record belongs to a study of molecular identifiers for immune sequencing clone quantification. Study results and limitations: Over 97% of effector molecules, but under 1% in naive cells, were held by clones with more than 20 RNA copies.

Naive CD8 libraries came from approximately 20,000 to 980,000 sorted cells with 10%, 30% or 50% RNA. Isolation of naive CD8 T cells was achieved by sorting on a CD8+CD4-CCR7+CD45RA+ phenotype. The CDR3 runs 18 residues. Germline V gene data show CDR1 as LGHNA and CDR2 as YSLEER. The V end was cut by 1 base, the J end by 3 bases, with 21 bases between. TCRdb itself ran the PCR reads through MiXCR, one entry per CDR3 protein. The sample yields 79,000 or so distinct CDR3 sequences, around 27% seen once. The J gene is TRBJ1-2, the V gene TRBV4-3, with a weak D call TRBD1 (6 bases). The TCR was taken from a human donor in good health. Some libraries in this study had Jurkat cell RNA spiked in. The source material was naive CD8+ T cells from blood, with Jurkat cell RNA spiked in. Regarding subset: FACS-sorted CD8+CD4-CCR7+CD45RA+ naive T cells. CDR3 nucleotide sequence: TGCGCCAGCAGCCAAGGGGGGGCCGCTGGCCCGGGGTACTATGGCTACACCTTC. As protein: CASSQGGAAGPGYYGYTF.